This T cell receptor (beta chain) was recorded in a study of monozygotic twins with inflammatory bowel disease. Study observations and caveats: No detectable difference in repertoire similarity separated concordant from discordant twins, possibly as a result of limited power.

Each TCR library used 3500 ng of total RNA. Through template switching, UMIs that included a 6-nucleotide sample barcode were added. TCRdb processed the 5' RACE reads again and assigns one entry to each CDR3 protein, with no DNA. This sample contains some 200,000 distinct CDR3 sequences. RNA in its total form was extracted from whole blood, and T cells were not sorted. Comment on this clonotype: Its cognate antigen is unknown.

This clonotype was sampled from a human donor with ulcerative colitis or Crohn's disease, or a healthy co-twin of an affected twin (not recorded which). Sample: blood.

CDR3 residues: CAINRDRVAKNYNEQFF. The chain is built from TRBV10-3 and TRBJ2-1; without DNA, the TCRdb call of TRBD1 cannot be checked. The germline V gene has CDR1 ENHRY and CDR2 SYGVKD. CDR3 length: 17 residues.